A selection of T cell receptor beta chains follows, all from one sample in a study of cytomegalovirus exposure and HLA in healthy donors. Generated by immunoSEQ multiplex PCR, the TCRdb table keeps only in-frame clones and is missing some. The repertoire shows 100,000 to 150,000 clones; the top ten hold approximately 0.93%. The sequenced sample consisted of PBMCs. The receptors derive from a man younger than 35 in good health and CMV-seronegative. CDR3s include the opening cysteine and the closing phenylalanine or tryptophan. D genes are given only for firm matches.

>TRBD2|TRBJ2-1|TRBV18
CASSPLSGGASSYNEQFF
TGTGCCAGCTCACCGCTGAGCGGGGGGGCCTCCTCCTACAATGAGCAGTTCTTC
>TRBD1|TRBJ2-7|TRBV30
CAWIRTGEEQYF
TGTGCCTGGATCCGGACAGGGGAGGAGCAGTACTTC
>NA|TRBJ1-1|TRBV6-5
CASRLPEGGDGEAFF
TGTGCCAGCAGACTACCCGAGGGAGGGGATGGGGAAGCTTTCTTT
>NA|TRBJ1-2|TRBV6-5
CASTRARGPNYGYTF
TGTGCCAGCACCAGGGCCAGGGGACCTAACTATGGCTACACCTTC
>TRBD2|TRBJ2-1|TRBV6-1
CASSGNPEVAGGQEQFF
TGTGCCAGCAGTGGCAACCCCGAGGTAGCGGGAGGCCAAGAGCAGTTCTTC
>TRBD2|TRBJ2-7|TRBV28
CASISGAYEQYF
TGTGCCAGCATTAGCGGGGCCTACGAGCAGTACTTC
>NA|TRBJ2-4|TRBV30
CAWSGLQPLAKNIQYF
TGTGCCTGGAGCGGACTCCAACCTTTGGCCAAAAACATTCAGTACTTC
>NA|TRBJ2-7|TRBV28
CASSIYTYEQYF
TGTGCCAGCAGTATTTACACCTACGAGCAGTACTTC
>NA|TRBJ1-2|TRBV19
CASSLWTVSNYGYTF
TGTGCCAGTAGTCTATGGACAGTTTCTAACTATGGCTACACCTTC
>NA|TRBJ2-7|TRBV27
CASSWVASYEQYF
TGTGCCAGCAGTTGGGTAGCCTCCTACGAGCAGTACTTC
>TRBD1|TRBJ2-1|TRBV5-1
CASSWGGTGEPEQFF
TGCGCCAGCAGCTGGGGCGGGACAGGGGAGCCTGAGCAGTTCTTC
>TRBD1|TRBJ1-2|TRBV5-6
CASSLRGRVVYGYTF
TGTGCCAGCAGTTTGAGGGGGCGGGTAGTCTATGGCTACACCTTC
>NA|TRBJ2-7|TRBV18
CASSPPPRLTGEQYF
TGTGCCAGCTCACCACCCCCTAGGCTAACGGGCGAGCAGTACTTC
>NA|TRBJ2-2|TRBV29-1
CSVGRTDHGELFF
TGCAGCGTGGGCCGGACAGACCACGGGGAGCTGTTTTTT
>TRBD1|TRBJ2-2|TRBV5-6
CASSPRDRVAGELFF
TGTGCCAGCAGCCCACGGGACAGGGTGGCCGGGGAGCTGTTTTTT
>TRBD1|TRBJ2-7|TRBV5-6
CASSQGAKLYEQYF
TGTGCCAGCAGCCAGGGGGCGAAGCTCTACGAGCAGTACTTC
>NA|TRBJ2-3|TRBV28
CASTSLGVVADTQYF
TGTGCCAGCACCTCTTTAGGGGTTGTGGCAGATACGCAGTATTTT
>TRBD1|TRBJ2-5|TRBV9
CASSATGTMKETQYF
TGTGCCAGCAGCGCGACAGGGACGATGAAAGAGACCCAGTACTTC
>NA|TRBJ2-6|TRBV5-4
CASSGPGSSLSGANVLTF
TGTGCCAGCAGTGGGCCCGGTTCTTCCCTCTCTGGGGCCAACGTCCTGACTTTC
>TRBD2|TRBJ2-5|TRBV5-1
CASSLVAGGLGEQYF
TGCGCCAGCAGCTTGGTGGCGGGGGGGCTTGGGGAGCAGTACTTC
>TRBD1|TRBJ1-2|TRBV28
CASSLLTGAGYTF
TGTGCCAGCAGTTTACTGACAGGGGCTGGCTACACCTTC
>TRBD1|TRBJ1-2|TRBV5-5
CASSPPLTGDGGYTF
TGTGCCAGCAGCCCGCCTCTTACAGGGGACGGTGGCTACACCTTC
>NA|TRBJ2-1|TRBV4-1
CASSLSPVDEQFF
TGCGCCAGCAGCCTCTCCCCCGTCGATGAGCAGTTCTTC
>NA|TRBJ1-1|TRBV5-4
CASSFDREAFF
TGTGCCAGCAGCTTCGACAGGGAAGCTTTCTTT
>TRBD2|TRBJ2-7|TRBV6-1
CASSTPGGSPLEQYF
TGTGCCAGCAGTACCCCGGGAGGGTCCCCCCTCGAGCAGTACTTC
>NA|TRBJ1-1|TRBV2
CASRIGGGPEAFF
TGTGCCAGCAGGATCGGCGGTGGCCCTGAAGCTTTCTTT
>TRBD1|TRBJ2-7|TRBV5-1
CASSVMPGQTTYEQYF
TGCGCCAGCAGCGTCATGCCGGGACAGACCACCTACGAGCAGTACTTC
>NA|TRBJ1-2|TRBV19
CASKRDIGDDYGYTF
TGTGCCAGTAAACGGGACATCGGAGATGACTATGGCTACACCTTC
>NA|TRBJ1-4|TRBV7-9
CASSLGLNEKLFF
TGTGCCAGCAGCCTAGGACTAAATGAAAAACTGTTTTTT
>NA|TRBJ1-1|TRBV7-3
CASSSIGRGTEAFF
TGTGCCAGCAGCTCGATAGGACGGGGCACTGAAGCTTTCTTT
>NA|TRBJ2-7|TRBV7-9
CASSPGERTYEQYF
TGTGCCAGCAGCCCGGGGGAAAGAACCTACGAGCAGTACTTC
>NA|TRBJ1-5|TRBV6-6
CASSSGQINQPQHF
TGTGCCAGCAGTAGCGGACAGATCAATCAGCCCCAGCATTTT
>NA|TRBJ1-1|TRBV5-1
CASSTLTAVNTEAFF
TGCGCCAGCAGCACATTGACAGCAGTGAACACTGAAGCTTTCTTT
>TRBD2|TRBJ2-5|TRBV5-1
CASSFSTFGTSPQETQYF
TGCGCCAGCAGCTTCTCCACCTTCGGGACTAGTCCCCAAGAGACCCAGTACTTC
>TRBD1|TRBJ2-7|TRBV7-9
CASSRIGGNYEQYF
TGTGCCAGCAGCCGTATAGGGGGCAATTACGAGCAGTACTTC
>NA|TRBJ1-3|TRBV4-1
CASSQDLIAANTIYF
TGCGCCAGCAGCCAAGATCTAATCGCGGCCAACACCATATATTTT